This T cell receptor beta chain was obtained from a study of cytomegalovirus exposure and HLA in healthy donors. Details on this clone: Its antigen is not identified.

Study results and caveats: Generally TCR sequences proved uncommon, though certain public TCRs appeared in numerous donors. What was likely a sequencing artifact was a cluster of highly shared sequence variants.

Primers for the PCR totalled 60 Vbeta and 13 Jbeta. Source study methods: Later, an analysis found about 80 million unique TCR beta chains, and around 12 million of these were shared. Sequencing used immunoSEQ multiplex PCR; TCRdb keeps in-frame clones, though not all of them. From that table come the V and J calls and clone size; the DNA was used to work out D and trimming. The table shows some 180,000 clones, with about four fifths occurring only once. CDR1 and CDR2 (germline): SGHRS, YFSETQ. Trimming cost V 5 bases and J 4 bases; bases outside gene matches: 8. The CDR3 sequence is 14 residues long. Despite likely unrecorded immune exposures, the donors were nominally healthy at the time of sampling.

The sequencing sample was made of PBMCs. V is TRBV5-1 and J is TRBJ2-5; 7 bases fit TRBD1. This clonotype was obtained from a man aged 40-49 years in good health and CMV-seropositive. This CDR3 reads CASRKPGQRETQYF. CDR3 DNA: TGCGCCAGCAGGAAACCGGGACAGCGAGAGACCCAGTACTTC.